A single sample gave rise to the 3 T cell receptor beta chains below, sequenced in a study of blood T cell repertoires in COVID-19. This table comes from immunoSEQ multiplex PCR, and its TCRdb copy is limited to in-frame clones, with some not included. The table has 320,000 or so clones, more than 85% seen once. Material for sequencing was PBMCs or T cells enriched from blood (not recorded which). All receptors come from a woman aged 25 to 39 who had recovered from COVID-19.

V usage is TRBV28 and J usage is TRBJ1-5; D might be TRBD1 (5 bases). V was shortened by 8 bases and J by 1 base, with 18 bases between the two germline ends. The CDR3 is 16 residues long. CDR1 is MDHEN, CDR2 SYDVKM, per germline. This CDR3 is CASRPPGGVSNQPQHF. CDR3 sequence (DNA): TGTGCCAGCCGACCTCCGGGGGGGGTGAGCAATCAGCCCCAGCATTTT.

The rearrangement uses TRBV5-8 and TRBJ1-5, with D perhaps TRBD1 (5 bases). CDR3 length: 14 residues. V gave up 2 bases and J gave up 3 bases, with 9 bases separating them. Germline values: CDR1 SGHTS, CDR2 YDEGEE. The CDR3 here is CASSFGQNNQPQHF. CDR3 coding DNA: TGTGCCAGCAGCTTCGGACAAAACAATCAGCCCCAGCATTTT.

This chain joins TRBV13 and TRBJ2-5, with TRBD1 identical over 9 bases. J gave up 4 bases and V 5 bases, and 5 bases lay outside the gene matches. CDR1 PRHDT and CDR2 FYEKMQ come from the germline V gene (reference sequence). The CDR3 contains 14 residues. CDR3 DNA: TGTGCCAGCAGCCCGGACAGGGGCGGAGAGACCCAGTACTTC. It specifies CASSPDRGGETQYF.